A single sample gave rise to the 29 T cell receptor beta chains below, sequenced in a study of blood T cell repertoires in COVID-19. Libraries were prepared by immunoSEQ multiplex PCR; TCRdb keeps only in-frame clonotypes and omits some of them. The table has roughly 17,000 clones, approximately 84% seen once. The sample comprised peripheral blood. The origin of the receptors is a human donor with active COVID-19. The donor label of this sample is uncertain.

This chain links TRBV7-2 with TRBJ2-4; 8 positions agree with TRBD2. Germline V CDR1 and CDR2: SGHTA, FQGNSA. The CDR3 totals 16 residues. Losses at the gene ends were 1 base for V and 1 base for J; bases not matched to a gene: 3. CDR3 region: CASSLVGGGAKNIQYF. The CDR3 coding sequence is TGTGCCAGCAGCTTAGTAGGCGGGGGGGCCAAAAACATTCAGTACTTC.

The chain is built from TRBV7-8 and TRBJ2-3, with 8 bases aligning to TRBD2. Germline values: CDR1 SGHVS, CDR2 FQNEAQ. V lost 4 bases and J lost 0; bases outside the gene matches: 9. This CDR3 has 17 amino acids. The CDR3 region is CASSSSLAGPSTDTQYF. CDR3 sequence (DNA): TGTGCCAGCAGCTCCTCTTTAGCGGGGCCTAGCACAGATACGCAGTATTTT.

The rearrangement links TRBV4-1 to TRBJ2-2; the match to TRBD1 covers 8 bases. CDR3 length: 16 amino acids. Per the germline V gene, CDR1 is MGHRA and CDR2 is YSYEKL. The V gene end was trimmed by 0 bases and the J gene end by 7 bases; junction bases not matched to a gene: 7. For the CDR3, the DNA is TGCGCCAGCAGCCAAGAAGGACAGGGCGGAGGCGGGGAGCTGTTTTTT. This gives the protein CASSQEGQGGGGELFF.

This clone has only a few counts. The V and J genes are TRBV25-1 and TRBJ2-1; 7 bases are shared with TRBD2. The CDR3 runs 14 residues. CDR1 is MGHDK, CDR2 SYGVNS, per germline. The ends lost 5 bases at V and 4 bases at J; junction bases unmatched: 5. The DNA of the CDR3 is TGTGCCAGCAGTCTTCCGGGGGGTTACAATGAGCAGTTCTTC. Translating it yields CASSLPGGYNEQFF.

The gene calls are TRBV11-3 and TRBJ1-1, with TRBD1 as a possible D gene (6 bases). V was shortened by 3 bases and J by 1 base, with 9 bases between the two germline ends. This CDR3 region has 14 residues. Germline lookup yields CDR1 SGHNT and CDR2 YENEEA. CDR3 nucleotide sequence: TGTGCCAGCAGCTTCCTCAGGGGGAACACTGAAGCTTTCTTT. It yields the protein CASSFLRGNTEAFF.

The gene calls are TRBV10-1 and TRBJ2-5, with 12 bases identical to TRBD2. This CDR3 region has 14 residues. Looked up from germline, CDR1 is WNHNN and CDR2 is SYGVQD (reference sequence). V was clipped by 6 bases and J by 4 bases; unmatched bases: 3. CDR3 nucleotides: TGCGCCAGCAGGCTAGCGGGGGGGCCAGAGACCCAGTACTTC. Translating gives CASRLAGGPETQYF.

The J gene is TRBJ2-2, the V gene TRBV29-1; 8 bases fit TRBD2. Germline V gene lookup returns CDR1 SQVTM and CDR2 ANQGSEA. V was clipped by 6 bases and J by 11 bases; unmatched bases: 14. This CDR3 is built from 14 residues. The CDR3 reads CSVPRGGTRGELFF. The CDR3 nucleotides are TGCAGCGTACCCCGGGGGGGGACTAGAGGAGAGCTGTTTTTT.

The V and J genes are TRBV5-6 and TRBJ1-2; D is ambiguous. This CDR3 has 13 amino acids. Trimming removed 6 bases at V and 2 bases at J, with 11 bases between. CDR1 and CDR2 (germline): SGHDT, YYEEEE. CDR3 nucleotides: TGTGCCAGCAAAAGGAGTTCGAACTATGGCTACACCTTC. Its translation is CASKRSSNYGYTF.

The gene calls are TRBV6-2 or TRBV6-3 and TRBJ1-5, with unresolved D. This CDR3 is built from 14 residues. The V gene's germline CDR1 is MNHEY and CDR2 SVGEGT. V was cut by 2 bases and J by 3 bases, with 8 bases left in between. The CDR3 region has the DNA TGTGCCAGCAGTTACGGGAGTGTCAATCAGCCCCAGCATTTT. Residues: CASSYGSVNQPQHF.

The V gene is TRBV7-9, the J gene TRBJ2-3; D possibly corresponds to TRBD1 (6 bases). Germline CDR1 SEHNR, CDR2 FQNEAQ (reference sequence). V lost 4 bases, J lost 4 bases, and 15 bases lay in between. The CDR3 totals 15 residues. The CDR3 protein is CASSYSGVYADTQYF. The CDR3 nucleotides read TGTGCCAGCAGCTACTCAGGGGTTTACGCAGATACGCAGTATTTT. The entire variable domain, with the rest obtained from reference TRBV7-9 and TRBJ2-3, is as follows: DTGVSQNPRHKITKRGQNVTFRCDPISEHNRLYWYRQTLGQGPEFLTYFQNEAQLEKSRLLSDRFSAERPKGSFSTLEIQRTEQGDSAMYLCASSYSGVYADTQYFGPGTRLTVL.

This clone was recorded only once. The V and J genes are TRBV7-9 and TRBJ2-7; 7 nucleotides align to TRBD1. V was pared by 5 bases and J by 5 bases, with 9 bases of the junction left unmatched. Per germline, CDR1 SEHNR and CDR2 FQNEAQ (reference sequence). CDR3 size: 14 residues. In nucleotides, the CDR3 is TGTGCCAGCAGCGACCGGGACAGTAGGGACGAGCAGTACTTC. It codes for CASSDRDSRDEQYF.

The V and J genes are TRBV7-8 and TRBJ1-6, with 7 bases identical to TRBD1. The germline V gene has CDR1 SGHVS and CDR2 FQNEAQ. The CDR3 consists of 13 residues. V lost 1 base, J lost 10 bases, and 1 base stayed unmatched. The CDR3 bases are TGTGCCAGCAGCTTAGACAGGGGATCACCCCTCCACTTT. Protein product: CASSLDRGSPLHF.

The chain uses TRBV5-1 and TRBJ1-2, with TRBD1 matching over 7 bases. From germline, CDR1 is SGHRS and CDR2 YFSETQ. J gave up 2 bases and V 3 bases, and 7 bases lay outside the gene matches. The CDR3 spans 15 residues. The CDR3, as DNA: TGCGCCAGCAGCTCTCGACAGGGACGGAACTATGGCTACACCTTC. Translated, it gives CASSSRQGRNYGYTF. Complete variable domain (other parts from reference TRBV5-1 and TRBJ1-2): KAGVTQTPRYLIKTRGQQVTLSCSPISGHRSVSWYQQTPGQGLQFLFEYFSETQRNKGNFPGRFSGRQFSNSRSEMNVSTLELGDSALYLCASSSRQGRNYGYTFGSGTRLTVV.

The chain carries TRBV5-4 and TRBJ2-1, with D unclear. The CDR3 is 12 residues long. Trimming took 4 bases from V and 6 from J, leaving 8 bases between them. Germline V CDR1 and CDR2: SGHNT, YYREEE (reference sequence). This CDR3 is CASSQFGNEQFF. DNA for the CDR3: TGTGCCAGCAGCCAATTCGGCAATGAGCAGTTCTTC.

Worth noting for this clone: This sample also contains other DNA sequences that code for the same CDR3. V and J are TRBV5-4 and TRBJ2-7; TRBD2 might be the D (5 bases). V lost 0 bases to trimming and J lost 2 bases, with 9 bases between them. This CDR3 region has 14 residues. Germline lookup yields CDR1 SGHNT and CDR2 YYREEE (reference sequence). In nucleotides, the CDR3 is TGTGCCAGCAGCTTGGGTGGAGGAACCTACGAGCAGTACTTC. It codes for CASSLGGGTYEQYF.

The chain joins TRBV27 to TRBJ2-7; 11 bases are shared with TRBD1. From germline, CDR1 is MNHEY and CDR2 SMNVEV (reference sequence). The CDR3 runs 14 residues. V shed 4 bases, J shed 3 bases, and the junction held 2 bases outside the gene matches. The CDR3 nucleotides read TGTGCCAGCAGTTATGGGACAGGGGGCTACGAGCAGTACTTC. Amino acids: CASSYGTGGYEQYF.

This clone was seen a few times. The rearrangement joins TRBV9 to TRBJ2-7, with TRBD1 identical over 7 bases. Germline CDR1 is SGDLS and CDR2 is YYNGEE. The CDR3 sequence is 14 residues long. Germline trimming cut 0 bases from V and 2 bases from J; bases unmatched to any gene: 2. The CDR3 protein is CASSVEGTAYEQYF. In nucleotides, the CDR3 is TGTGCCAGCAGCGTAGAAGGGACAGCCTACGAGCAGTACTTC. The complete variable domain, with remaining parts taken from reference TRBV9 and TRBJ2-7, reads DSGVTQTPKHLITATGQRVTLRCSPRSGDLSVYWYQQSLDQGLQFLIQYYNGEERAKGNILERFSAQQFPDLHSELNLSSLELGDSALYFCASSVEGTAYEQYFGPGTRLTVT.

This clone was counted a few times. V gene TRBV5-1 combines with J gene TRBJ2-7; the match to TRBD1 covers 7 bases. In germline, CDR1 is SGHRS, CDR2 YFSETQ. Trimming removed 0 bases from V and 0 bases from J; junction bases left unmatched: 0. The CDR3 spans 14 residues. The chain's CDR3 is CASSLGDSSYEQYF. The CDR3 nucleotides are TGCGCCAGCAGCTTGGGGGACAGCTCCTACGAGCAGTACTTC.

The J gene is TRBJ1-2, the V gene TRBV6-1; no reliable D call. The CDR3 runs 13 residues. Trimming shortened V by 2 bases and J by 4 bases, and 8 bases separated the two germline ends. Germline loops: CDR1 MNHNS, CDR2 SASEGT. CDR3 residues: CASSESEFYGYTF. The CDR3 bases are TGTGCCAGCAGTGAAAGTGAGTTCTATGGCTACACCTTC.

The J gene is TRBJ1-2, the V gene TRBV28; tentatively, D is TRBD1 (5 bases). The CDR3 length is 14 residues. Between the trimmed V and J ends, which lost 4 bases and 3 bases, there was a span of 12 bases. The germline V gene encodes CDR1 MDHEN and CDR2 SYDVKM. CDR3 loop: CASSSQGSDYGYTF. The CDR3 DNA reads TGTGCCAGCAGTTCCCAGGGATCCGACTATGGCTACACCTTC.

The CDR3 nucleotides are TGCGCCAGCAGCCAAGATCACGGGAACACAGATACGCAGTATTTT. It is translated as CASSQDHGNTDTQYF. The chain couples TRBV4-3 to TRBJ2-3, with TRBD2 as a possible D gene (5 bases). The CDR3 contains 15 residues. The ends were cut back, 0 bases at V and 2 bases at J, with 9 bases in the middle. From germline, CDR1 is LGHNA and CDR2 YSLEER.

This chain links TRBV5-1 with TRBJ2-1; the match to TRBD2 covers 10 bases. The CDR3 is made up of 14 amino acids. J was trimmed by 6 bases and V by 3 bases; bases with no gene match: 3. Germline V gene sequence: CDR1 SGHRS, CDR2 YFSETQ. The CDR3 nucleotides are TGCGCCAGCAGCTCGCGGACTAGCGGCAATGAGCAGTTCTTC. Its translation: CASSSRTSGNEQFF.

This chain connects TRBV7-6 to TRBJ2-1, with D perhaps TRBD2 (6 bases). V lost 1 base, J lost 0 bases, and 13 bases lay in between. The CDR3 loop spans 17 amino acids. The germline gives CDR1 SGHVS, CDR2 FNYEAQ. The CDR3 region is CASSLGVRGSSYNEQFF. Written as DNA, the CDR3 is TGTGCCAGCAGCTTAGGGGTCCGGGGGAGCTCCTACAATGAGCAGTTCTTC.

The chain employs TRBV7-9 and TRBJ2-5; TRBD2 is a possible D gene (8 bases). This CDR3 is built from 19 residues. Per germline, CDR1 SEHNR and CDR2 FQNEAQ (reference sequence). V was trimmed by 4 bases and J by 4 bases, leaving 28 bases between them. The chain's CDR3 is CASSSRRQGLVGQRETQYF. The CDR3 DNA follows: TGTGCCAGCAGCTCTAGGCGACAGGGACTAGTAGGACAGCGAGAGACCCAGTACTTC.

J is TRBJ2-7 and V is TRBV29-1; tentative D call: TRBD1 (6 bases). The germline CDR1 and CDR2 sequences are SQVTM and ANQGSEA. CDR3 size: 13 residues. The V end lost 4 bases, the J end lost 1 base, and 11 bases lay between the germline ends. The CDR3 coding sequence is TGCAGCGTTGGATCGACAGGATCCTACGAGCAGTACTTC. It encodes CSVGSTGSYEQYF.

The rearrangement links TRBV4-1 to TRBJ2-4; TRBD2 matches 14 bases. Germline CDR1 reads MGHRA; CDR2 reads YSYEKL. The V segment lost 1 base and the J segment 1 base; nucleotides outside the gene matches: 3. CDR3 length: 18 amino acids. DNA of the CDR3: TGCGCCAGCAGCCAAGGACTAGCGGGGGGGCTCGCCAAAAACATTCAGTACTTC. It encodes CASSQGLAGGLAKNIQYF.

The chain links TRBV4-1 to TRBJ1-6; a possible D gene is TRBD1 (6 bases). This CDR3 comprises 15 residues. V lost 1 base and J 7 bases, leaving 11 bases between the germline ends. Germline-derived CDR1 and CDR2 are MGHRA and YSYEKL. The CDR3 region is CASSQGHRENSPLHF. The CDR3 DNA is TGCGCCAGCAGCCAAGGCCACAGGGAGAATTCACCCCTCCACTTT.

The chain couples TRBV7-3 to TRBJ2-5; 10 bases line up with TRBD2. This CDR3 is built from 15 residues. The V and J ends lost 5 bases and 4 bases, in that order; junction bases with no gene match: 7. Germline assignment: CDR1 SGHTA and CDR2 FQGTGA. CDR3 bases: TGTGCCAGCAGCCTATCCGGGACTAGCGTAGAGACCCAGTACTTC. Its translation is CASSLSGTSVETQYF.

The rearrangement joins TRBV9 to TRBJ1-2; possible D gene TRBD1, 6 bases. The germline gives CDR1 SGDLS, CDR2 YYNGEE. The CDR3 runs 13 residues. Trimming took 3 bases from V and 2 from J, leaving 8 bases between them. CDR3 amino acids: CASSDTGNYGYTF. The DNA of the CDR3 is TGTGCCAGCAGCGATACAGGGAACTATGGCTACACCTTC.